A single sample gave rise to the 18 T cell receptor beta chains below, sequenced in a study of Tregs in tolerant kidney transplant recipients. Recipients received nonmyeloablative bone marrow transplants from related graft donors, with transient mixed chimerism. Only in-frame clones appear in the TCRdb table, and some are missing; sequencing was by immunoSEQ multiplex PCR. In the table there are 54,000 or so clones, around 93% of which are singletons. The specimen comprised CD8+ T cells from blood (PBMCs), sampled 24 months after the transplant. The origin of the receptors is a human patient who received a combined kidney and bone marrow transplant. Some T cells may be supplied by the graft donor.

The chain joins TRBV6-5 to TRBJ2-7, with D possibly matching TRBD1 (5 bases). The CDR3 length is 14 residues. The V and J ends lost 4 bases and 2 bases respectively, with 12 bases between them. In germline, CDR1 is MNHEY, CDR2 SVGAGI. The CDR3 region has the DNA TGTGCCAGCAGTTGGCAGGGCGTAACCTACGAGCAGTACTTC. It encodes CASSWQGVTYEQYF.

This clone was detected a few times. V gene TRBV4-2 combines with J gene TRBJ2-5, with 10 bases aligning to TRBD2. CDR1 is LGHNA and CDR2 is YNFKEQ in the germline V gene. CDR3 length equals 15 residues. The ends lost 5 bases at V and 5 bases at J; junction bases unmatched: 8. The CDR3 region is CASSSSGGAGETQYF. DNA for the CDR3: TGTGCCAGCAGCAGCAGCGGGGGGGCCGGGGAGACCCAGTACTTC.

The chain links TRBV5-4 to TRBJ2-7; TRBD2 agrees at 7 bases. Looked up from germline, CDR1 is SGHNT and CDR2 is YYREEE (reference sequence). J lost 2 bases, V lost 2 bases, and 4 bases had no gene match. The CDR3 is 14 amino acids. Written as DNA, the CDR3 is TGTGCCAGCAGCTTCGCGGGAGAGACCTACGAGCAGTACTTC. Its protein product is CASSFAGETYEQYF.

This chain connects TRBV2 to TRBJ2-3, with TRBD2 matching 12 bases. This CDR3 region has 15 residues. J was trimmed by 4 bases and V by 7 bases; bases with no gene match: 6. Germline values: CDR1 SNHLY, CDR2 FYNNEI. For the CDR3, the DNA is TGTGCCAGCACTCCGACTAGCGGGGGTGCAGATACGCAGTATTTT. Amino acids: CASTPTSGGADTQYF.

CDR3 in amino acids: CASSNTGTGFYEQYF. CDR3 DNA: TGCGCCAGCAGCAATACCGGGACAGGGTTCTACGAGCAGTACTTC. This chain connects TRBV4-3 to TRBJ2-7, with 9 bases identical to TRBD1. Germline V gene sequence: CDR1 LGHNA, CDR2 YSLEER. V was clipped by 5 bases and J by 3 bases; unmatched bases: 8. The CDR3 is 15 amino acids.

This rearrangement joins TRBV13 to TRBJ2-4; 8 nucleotides agree with TRBD1. The ends lost 0 bases at V and 7 bases at J; junction bases unmatched: 8. Germline lookup yields CDR1 PRHDT and CDR2 FYEKMQ (reference sequence). The CDR3 extends over 16 amino acids. Written as DNA, the CDR3 is TGTGCCAGCAGCTTAGGGGCAGGGGGCTTTCGGAACATTCAGTACTTC. The encoded protein is CASSLGAGGFRNIQYF.

The sample holds a few counts of this clone. CDR3 sequence (DNA): TGTGCCAGCAGCGACCTGAGGGCGGCCGGGGAGCTGTTTTTT. It encodes CASSDLRAAGELFF. This rearrangement joins TRBV7-2 to TRBJ2-2; D possibly corresponds to TRBD2 (5 bases). Deletions cut 5 bases from V and 6 bases from J, with 13 bases between. CDR1 and CDR2 (germline): SGHTA, FQGNSA. The CDR3 totals 14 residues.

The J gene is TRBJ2-1, the V gene TRBV4-3; D unresolved. Trimming shortened V by 4 bases and J by 2 bases, and 15 bases separated the two germline ends. Germline V gene sequence: CDR1 LGHNA, CDR2 YSLEER. The CDR3 contains 16 residues. The CDR3 DNA follows: TGCGCCAGCAGCCGCACAAGCGCGAACGCCTACAATGAGCAGTTCTTC. It yields the protein CASSRTSANAYNEQFF.

V is TRBV27 and J is TRBJ1-6; D might be TRBD1 (5 bases). Germline V CDR1 and CDR2: MNHEY, SMNVEV (reference sequence). With 6 bases removed from V and 7 bases from J, the gap between germline ends came to 16 bases. This CDR3 comprises 15 residues. This chain's CDR3 is CASSLVNGGNSPLHF. The DNA for the CDR3 is TGTGCCAGCAGCCTCGTGAACGGGGGGAATTCACCCCTCCACTTT.

This CDR3 is CASRAGQGGSNQPQHF. The CDR3 coding sequence is TGTGCCAGCAGAGCCGGACAGGGAGGGAGCAATCAGCCCCAGCATTTT. The chain has TRBV25-1 and TRBJ1-5, with 8 bases identical to TRBD1. Germline V gene sequence: CDR1 MGHDK, CDR2 SYGVNS. The J segment lost 1 base and the V segment lost 6 bases, leaving 8 bases of the junction unmatched. CDR3 length equals 16 residues. Together with reference TRBV25-1 and TRBJ1-5, the CDR3 gives the full variable domain: EADIYQTPRYLVIGTGKKITLECSQTMGHDKMYWYQQDPGMELHLIHYSYGVNSTEKGDLSSESTVSRIRTEHFPLTLESARPSHTSQYLCASRAGQGGSNQPQHFGDGTRLSIL.

V is TRBV7-8 and J is TRBJ2-2, with 11 bases that match TRBD1. CDR3 length: 19 amino acids. V was pared by 7 bases and J by 1 base, with 14 bases of the junction left unmatched. From germline, CDR1 is SGHVS and CDR2 FQNEAQ. The CDR3 sequence: CASIQPGTGGERNTGELFF. Here the CDR3 DNA reads TGTGCCAGCATCCAACCCGGGACAGGGGGAGAAAGGAACACCGGGGAGCTGTTTTTT.

The chain uses TRBV21-1 and TRBJ1-1; TRBD1, as called in the table, went unchecked against the DNA. TRBV21-1 is classified as a pseudogene. The CDR3 has 14 residues. The CDR3 DNA sequence: TGTGCCAGCAGCAGTACAGGGGGCAACACTGAAGCTTTCTTT. The encoded protein is CASSSTGGNTEAFF.

The chain is built from TRBV7-9 and TRBJ2-1, with D possibly TRBD2 on 5 matching bases. Deletions cut 5 bases from V and 3 bases from J, with 14 bases between. Germline V CDR1 and CDR2: SEHNR, FQNEAQ (reference sequence). This CDR3 is built from 15 residues. CDR3 loop: CASSGWVGVYNEQFF. The CDR3 region has the DNA TGTGCCAGCAGCGGGTGGGTGGGAGTCTACAATGAGCAGTTCTTC.

This chain uses TRBV7-3 with TRBJ2-5, with 12 bases lining up with TRBD2. The CDR3 is made up of 16 amino acids. V dropped 5 bases and J dropped 4; count of bases not matched to a gene: 8. Germline CDR1 and CDR2: SGHTA and FQGTGA. In DNA, the CDR3 is TGTGCCAGCAGCCCGTCACTAGCGGGGGGCACAGAGACCCAGTACTTC. Translating it yields CASSPSLAGGTETQYF. Based on the CDR3 plus reference TRBV7-3 and TRBJ2-5, the full variable domain is GAGVSQTPSNKVTEKGKYVELRCDPISGHTALYWYRQSLGQGPEFLIYFQGTGAADDSGLPNDRFFAVRPEGSVSTLKIQRTERGDSAVYLCASSPSLAGGTETQYFGPGTRLLVL.

The rearrangement uses TRBV5-1 and TRBJ1-1; 7 bases line up with TRBD1. CDR1 SGHRS and CDR2 YFSETQ come from the germline V gene. With V trimmed by 2 bases and J by 5 bases, 3 bases remained unmatched. The CDR3 covers 13 residues. Here the CDR3 DNA reads TGCGCCAGCAGCTTAACAGGGGTGACTGAAGCTTTCTTT. It specifies CASSLTGVTEAFF. The variable domain in full, completed from reference TRBV5-1 and TRBJ1-1, reads KAGVTQTPRYLIKTRGQQVTLSCSPISGHRSVSWYQQTPGQGLQFLFEYFSETQRNKGNFPGRFSGRQFSNSRSEMNVSTLELGDSALYLCASSLTGVTEAFFGQGTRLTVV.

The chain links TRBV6-5 to TRBJ1-2; TRBD1 agrees at 8 bases. CDR3 length: 10 amino acids. Germline assignment: CDR1 MNHEY and CDR2 SVGAGI. V gave up 6 bases and J gave up 14 bases; unmatched junction bases: 5. CDR3 region: CASRSGGWTF. The CDR3 coding sequence is TGTGCCAGCAGGTCAGGGGGCTGGACCTTC.

The chain's CDR3 is CASYRQGAWETQYF. CDR3 in DNA: TGTGCCAGCTATAGACAGGGGGCATGGGAGACCCAGTACTTC. J is TRBJ2-5 and V is TRBV2, with 10 bases aligning to TRBD1. The CDR3 runs to 14 residues. Germline V gives CDR1 SNHLY, CDR2 FYNNEI. The V and J ends lost 8 bases and 5 bases, in that order; junction bases with no gene match: 8.

The rearrangement joins TRBV11-2 to TRBJ2-5, with TRBD1 identical over 7 bases. V shed 5 bases, J shed 4 bases, and the junction held 13 bases outside the gene matches. There are 16 residues in the CDR3. Germline V gives CDR1 SGHAT, CDR2 FQNNGV. The CDR3 is CASSHESGTVVETQYF. The DNA of the CDR3 is TGTGCCAGCAGCCACGAATCCGGGACAGTGGTAGAGACCCAGTACTTC.